This TCR beta chain was documented in a study of OX40 agonist ivuxolimab in advanced cancers. Across the whole study: The study enrolled dose-escalation patients with hepatocellular carcinoma, melanoma, renal cell or head and neck cancer. Prior anti-PD-1, anti-PD-L1 or anti-CTLA-4 therapy did not bar entry, and more than 35% had some.

Study outcomes and limitations: Nonresponders, in some cases, also had low normalized T-cell clonal expansion.

Produced via immunoSEQ multiplex PCR; TCRdb's table is partial and in-frame only. Of some 65,000 clones in the sample, roughly 87% were seen once. V was shortened by 3 bases and J by 6 bases, with 15 bases between the two germline ends. Germline values: CDR1 LGHNA, CDR2 YSLEER. The CDR3 is 14 residues long. To note about this clone: Antigen unknown.

The sequences come from CD4+ or CD8+ T cells sorted from blood, collected in a trial of the OX40 agonist ivuxolimab. This chain uses TRBV4-3 with TRBJ2-7, with D perhaps assigned TRBD1 or TRBD2 (6 bases each). This TCR came from an adult with an advanced solid tumor such as melanoma, head and neck, liver or kidney cancer. The CDR3 region has the DNA TGCGCCAGCAGCCAGGCCGGGGGCCGGAGCGAGCAGTACTTC. It specifies CASSQAGGRSEQYF.